This T cell receptor beta chain emerged from a study of CD8 T cells in Susac syndrome. With random hexamers, about 0.45 to 1 ug RNA was reverse transcribed. The TCR beta CDR3 was amplified by immunoSEQ multiplex PCR across 54 Vbeta, 13 Jbeta. TCRdb recomputed calls from the immunoSEQ multiplex PCR reads with MiXCR, one row per CDR3 protein. This sample has around 300,000 distinct CDR3 sequences, with roughly 90% found just once. TCR beta was sequenced from blood CD8+ and CD4+ T cells. Negative isolation was used for CD8+ and CD4+ T cells, and FACS enrichment was applied to TEMRA cells. The source is a human donor with multiple sclerosis. Sequencing used CD8+ T cells from PBMCs.

This CDR3 reads CASSSPGTGGEAEAFF. In DNA, the CDR3 is TGTGCCAGCAGCTCTCCCGGGACAGGGGGCGAGGCTGAAGCTTTCTTT. The V call is TRBV7-9, the J call TRBJ1-1; 12 nucleotides align to TRBD1. The length of the CDR3 is 16 residues. Germline V lookup: CDR1 SEHNR, CDR2 FQNEAQ (reference sequence). V shed 4 bases, J shed 6 bases, and the junction held 9 bases outside the gene matches.